The clone carrying this T cell receptor (beta chain) was seen more than once but under ten times. What it binds is unknown. Per the germline V gene, CDR1 is SGHRS and CDR2 is YFSETQ. With 4 bases clipped from V and 2 bases from J, the junction kept 6 bases outside the gene matches. The CDR3 contains 17 residues. The data were taken from a study of T cells in Graves' hyperthyroidism and ophthalmopathy. Study summary: Peripheral blood draws took place at initial diagnosis, ahead of any treatment.

Amplification of TCR beta CDR3 regions was performed using RNA transcripts as template. An initial round of RT-PCR targeting the TCR CDR3 relied on the HTBI primer set. TCRdb re-called the multiplex PCR reads with MiXCR, one entry per CDR3 protein. This sample has a few hundred thousand distinct CDR3 sequences, with more than 20% found just once. Study-wide points: Blood also showed most of the thyroid clonotypes that were expanded above 0.001.

The sample comprised blood. The receptor was isolated from a man aged 45-60 years with Graves' hyperthyroidism. The chain carries TRBV5-1 and TRBJ2-6; 10 nucleotides align to TRBD2. The DNA of the CDR3 is TGCGCCAGCAGCGCGCCGCTAGCGGGAGCTGGGGCCAACGTCCTGACTTTC. Translated: CASSAPLAGAGANVLTF.